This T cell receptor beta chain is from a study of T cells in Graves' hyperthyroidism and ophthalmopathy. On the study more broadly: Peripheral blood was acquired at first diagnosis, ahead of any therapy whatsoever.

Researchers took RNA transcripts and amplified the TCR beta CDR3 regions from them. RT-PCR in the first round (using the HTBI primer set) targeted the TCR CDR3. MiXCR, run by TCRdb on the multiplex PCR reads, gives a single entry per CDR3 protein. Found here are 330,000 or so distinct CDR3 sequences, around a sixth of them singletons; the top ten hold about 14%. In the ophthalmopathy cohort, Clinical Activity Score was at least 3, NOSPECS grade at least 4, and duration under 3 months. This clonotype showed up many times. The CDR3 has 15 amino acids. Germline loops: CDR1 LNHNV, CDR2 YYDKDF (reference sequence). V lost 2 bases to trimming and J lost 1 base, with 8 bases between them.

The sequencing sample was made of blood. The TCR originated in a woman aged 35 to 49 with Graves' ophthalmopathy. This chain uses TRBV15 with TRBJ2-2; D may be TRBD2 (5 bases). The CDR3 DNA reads TGTGCCACCAGCAGACGGGGTGGGAACACCGGGGAGCTGTTTTTT. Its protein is CATSRRGGNTGELFF.